The 17 T cell receptor delta chains presented below share a single source sample, sequenced in a study of TRDV2 sequences in healthy donors (dated by TCRdb to 2020 to 2022). The library was produced with PCR. The sequencing machine was an Illumina MiSeq. TCRdb recomputed clones from the public reads with CATT; identical DNA rows were then combined. This sample comprises 2,000 to 2,500 delta-chain clones, 50% to 65% of them detected only once. About 14% of the sample rests with the top ten. The sequenced sample consisted of Vd2+ gamma-delta T cells from blood. Reading the label with the study, this specimen's cell subset or site is: TCR Vdelta2-expressing (gamma9delta2) T cells. The receptors here all came from a human donor in good health.

The count of this clone is one. This chain connects TRDV2 to TRDJ3; no clear D gene. The V gene lost 2 bases and the J gene lost 0 bases, with 13 bases spanning the gap. CDR1 is GEAIGNYY and CDR2 is EKD in the germline V gene. The CDR3 is 18 amino acids. CDR3 region: CACDKVAGNSWDTRQMFF. For the CDR3, the DNA is TGTGCCTGTGACAAGGTTGCTGGAAACTCCTGGGACACCCGACAGATGTTTTTC.

V usage is TRDV2 and J usage is TRDJ1; D not certain. The CDR3 loop spans 15 amino acids. The V gene's germline CDR1 is GEAIGNYY and CDR2 EKD. Between the trimmed V and J ends, which lost 3 bases and 3 bases, there was a span of 16 bases. CDR3 coding DNA: TGTGCCTGTGACGATGGGTTACGGCGGGCCGATAAACTCATCTTT. Translating it yields CACDDGLRRADKLIF.

The chain carries TRDV2 and TRDJ1; 9 nucleotides match TRDD3. Looked up from germline, CDR1 is GEAIGNYY and CDR2 is EKD. The CDR3 covers 21 residues. After removal of 3 bases from V and 0 bases from J, the junction contained 22 bases not matched to a gene. CDR3 residues: CACDPVGNTGGPERYTDKLIF. The CDR3 DNA sequence: TGTGCCTGTGACCCCGTGGGGAATACTGGGGGACCCGAGCGGTACACCGATAAACTCATCTTT.

About this clone: One base away lies a much larger clone, so this may be a sequencing read error. The V and J genes are TRDV2 and TRDJ3; D perhaps matches TRDD3 (6 bases). Trimming removed 3 bases from V and 3 bases from J, with 23 bases in between. Germline-derived CDR1 and CDR2 are GEAIGNYY and EKD. The CDR3 has 20 residues. The CDR3 nucleotides are TGTGCCTGTGACGCCACGGGAATGGGGGCTACTAACTGGGACACCCGACAGATGTTTTTC. As protein: CACDATGMGATNWDTRQMFF.

V usage is TRDV2 and J usage is TRDJ1; 7 bases line up with TRDD3. Trimming took 0 bases from V and 5 from J; bases not matched to a gene: 11. The CDR3 runs 16 residues. Germline CDR1 is GEAIGNYY and CDR2 is EKD. The CDR3 region has the DNA TGTGCCTGTGACACCGTGAGGAGGGATACCGAGGATAAACTCATCTTT. Its protein is CACDTVRRDTEDKLIF.

The V and J genes are TRDV2 and TRDJ3, with 13 nucleotides matching TRDD3. CDR1 is GEAIGNYY and CDR2 is EKD in the germline V gene. The trim removed 0 bases at V and 0 bases at J, leaving 7 bases unmatched. The CDR3 is made up of 21 amino acids. The CDR3 nucleotides read TGTGCCTGTGACACCGTACTGGGGGATACGCTGAACTCCTGGGACACCCGACAGATGTTTTTC. Translation: CACDTVLGDTLNSWDTRQMFF.

The genes are TRDV2 and TRDJ1; D might be TRDD3 (5 bases). The germline V gene encodes CDR1 GEAIGNYY and CDR2 EKD. The CDR3 extends over 18 amino acids. The V end was cut by 2 bases, the J end by 2 bases, with 23 bases between. The CDR3 DNA reads as TGTGCCTGTGACAACATTAAAGGGGGGTACCCGGGGACCGATAAACTCATCTTT. It yields the protein CACDNIKGGYPGTDKLIF.

This clone was observed once. V is TRDV2 and J is TRDJ1; weak D call: TRDD3 (6 bases). Germline V gives CDR1 GEAIGNYY, CDR2 EKD. The CDR3 extends over 16 amino acids. V lost 3 bases and J lost 1, with 17 bases in between. The CDR3 region has the DNA TGTGCCTGTGACGACTTAGTGGGGGGTCTCACCGATAAACTCATCTTT. Amino acid sequence: CACDDLVGGLTDKLIF.

The rearrangement uses TRDV2 and TRDJ1; 9 positions agree with TRDD3. This CDR3 spans 17 amino acids. Germline assignment: CDR1 GEAIGNYY and CDR2 EKD. The V gene end was trimmed by 3 bases and the J gene end by 1 base; junction bases not matched to a gene: 11. CDR3 coding DNA: TGTGCCTGTGACGTGCTGGGGGATGAACTATCCACCGATAAACTCATCTTT. It encodes CACDVLGDELSTDKLIF.

This clone was picked up one time. V is TRDV2 and J is TRDJ1; 8 nucleotides line up with TRDD3. From germline, CDR1 is GEAIGNYY and CDR2 EKD. The CDR3 consists of 15 residues. J lost 5 bases, V lost 0 bases, and 7 bases had no gene match. CDR3 in amino acids: CACDTVGDTGDKLIF. In nucleotides, the CDR3 is TGTGCCTGTGACACCGTAGGGGATACTGGGGATAAACTCATCTTT.

This chain connects TRDV2 to TRDJ3, with TRDD3 matching 13 bases. Germline lookup yields CDR1 GEAIGNYY and CDR2 EKD. Trimming took 5 bases from V and 0 from J; bases not matched to a gene: 9. The CDR3 consists of 20 residues. The CDR3: CACGRDYWGIRSWDTRQMFF. For the CDR3, the DNA is TGTGCCTGTGGAAGAGACTACTGGGGGATACGCTCCTGGGACACCCGACAGATGTTTTTC.

This clone was seen just once. The chain carries TRDV2 and TRDJ1, with 8 positions matching TRDD3. The junction had 6 bases not matched to a gene; V was cut back by 1 base and J by 0 bases. Looked up from germline, CDR1 is GEAIGNYY and CDR2 is EKD. The CDR3 extends over 16 amino acids. CDR3 coding DNA: TGTGCCTGTGACACGCTGGGGGAGACGTACACCGATAAACTCATCTTT. Its translation: CACDTLGETYTDKLIF.

By share, this clone ranks as large. This chain connects TRDV2 to TRDJ1; D uncertain. The CDR3 has 15 residues. V was clipped by 3 bases and J by 0 bases, with 13 bases between them. Germline-derived CDR1 and CDR2 are GEAIGNYY and EKD. The CDR3 protein is CACDSLGFDTDKLIF. Here the CDR3 DNA reads TGTGCCTGTGACTCATTGGGTTTTGACACCGATAAACTCATCTTT.

The J gene is TRDJ1, the V gene TRDV2, with D tentatively TRDD3 (6 bases). The V end lost 0 bases, the J end lost 0 bases, and 31 bases lay between the germline ends. This CDR3 has 22 amino acids. Germline V gene lookup returns CDR1 GEAIGNYY and CDR2 EKD. CDR3 in amino acids: CACDTVRGLSGRELGHTDKLIF. As DNA, the CDR3 is TGTGCCTGTGACACCGTTAGGGGATTAAGCGGTCGGGAACTTGGACACACCGATAAACTCATCTTT.

This clone was observed once. The V gene is TRDV2, the J gene TRDJ1, with 7 bases that match TRDD3. Germline assignment: CDR1 GEAIGNYY and CDR2 EKD. This CDR3 is 15 amino acids long. The trim removed 4 bases at V and 0 bases at J, leaving 7 bases unmatched. The CDR3 DNA reads as TGTGCCTGTGAACCTCTGGGGGGTGACACCGATAAACTCATCTTT. It is translated as CACEPLGGDTDKLIF.

J is TRDJ3 and V is TRDV2; 10 nucleotides agree with TRDD3. V lost 0 bases to trimming and J lost 4 bases; unmatched junction nucleotides: 5. Germline values: CDR1 GEAIGNYY, CDR2 EKD. This CDR3 is 18 amino acids long. CDR3 coding DNA: TGTGCCTGTGACACCGGGGGATACGCTACTTGGGACACCCGACAGATGTTTTTC. Amino acids: CACDTGGYATWDTRQMFF.

The chain is built from TRDV2 and TRDJ1; unclear D gene. Germline CDR1 is GEAIGNYY and CDR2 is EKD. The CDR3 contains 15 residues. V lost 3 bases and J lost 2, with 15 bases in between. In DNA form, the CDR3 reads TGTGCCTGTGACCCTCTCGGGTCCCTTACCGATAAACTCATCTTT. It encodes CACDPLGSLTDKLIF.